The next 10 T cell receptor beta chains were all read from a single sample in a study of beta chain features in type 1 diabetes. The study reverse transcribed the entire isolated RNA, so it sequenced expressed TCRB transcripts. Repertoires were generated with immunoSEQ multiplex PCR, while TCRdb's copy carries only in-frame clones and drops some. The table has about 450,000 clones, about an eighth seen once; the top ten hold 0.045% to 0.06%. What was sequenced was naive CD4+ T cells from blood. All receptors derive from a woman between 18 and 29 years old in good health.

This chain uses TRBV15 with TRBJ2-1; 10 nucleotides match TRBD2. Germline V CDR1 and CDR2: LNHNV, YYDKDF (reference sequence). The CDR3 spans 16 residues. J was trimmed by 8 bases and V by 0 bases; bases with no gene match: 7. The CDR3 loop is CATSRDPSGSLDEQFF. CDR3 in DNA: TGTGCCACCAGCAGAGATCCTAGCGGGAGTCTCGATGAGCAGTTCTTC.

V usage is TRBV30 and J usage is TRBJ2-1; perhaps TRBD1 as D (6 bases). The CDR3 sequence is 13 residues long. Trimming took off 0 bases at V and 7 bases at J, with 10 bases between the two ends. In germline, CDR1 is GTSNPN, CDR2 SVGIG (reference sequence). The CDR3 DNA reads TGTGCCTGGAGTGTACGGGACAATAATGAGCAGTTCTTC. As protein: CAWSVRDNNEQFF.

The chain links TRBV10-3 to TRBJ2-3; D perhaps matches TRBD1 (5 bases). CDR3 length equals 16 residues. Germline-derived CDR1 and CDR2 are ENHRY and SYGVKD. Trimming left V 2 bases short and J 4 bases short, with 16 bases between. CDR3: CAISESTGLPADTQYF. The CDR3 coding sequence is TGTGCCATCAGTGAGAGCACAGGCCTGCCTGCAGATACGCAGTATTTT.

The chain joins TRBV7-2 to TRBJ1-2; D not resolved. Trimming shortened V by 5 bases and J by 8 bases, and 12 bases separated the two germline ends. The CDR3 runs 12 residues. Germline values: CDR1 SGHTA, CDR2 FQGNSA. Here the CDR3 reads CASSGRSEGYTF. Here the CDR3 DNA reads TGTGCCAGCAGCGGGAGGTCGGAAGGCTACACCTTC.

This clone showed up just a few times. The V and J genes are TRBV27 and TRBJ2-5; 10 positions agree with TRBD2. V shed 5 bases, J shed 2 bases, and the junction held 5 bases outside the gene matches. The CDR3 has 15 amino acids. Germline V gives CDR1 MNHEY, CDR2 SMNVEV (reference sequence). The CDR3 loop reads CASSVTSGLQETQYF. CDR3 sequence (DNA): TGTGCCAGCAGTGTGACTAGCGGGCTACAAGAGACCCAGTACTTC.

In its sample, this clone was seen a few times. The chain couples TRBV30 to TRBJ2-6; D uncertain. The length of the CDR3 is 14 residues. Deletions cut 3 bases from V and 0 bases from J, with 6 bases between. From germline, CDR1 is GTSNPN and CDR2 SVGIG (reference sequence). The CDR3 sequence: CAWSPFSGANVLTF. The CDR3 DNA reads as TGTGCCTGGAGCCCTTTCTCTGGGGCCAACGTCCTGACTTTC. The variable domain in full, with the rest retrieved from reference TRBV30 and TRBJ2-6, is SQTIHQWPATLVQPVGSPLSLECTVEGTSNPNLYWYRQAAGRGLQLLFYSVGIGQISSEVPQNLSASRPQDRQFILSSKKLLLSDSGFYLCAWSPFSGANVLTFGAGSRLTVL.

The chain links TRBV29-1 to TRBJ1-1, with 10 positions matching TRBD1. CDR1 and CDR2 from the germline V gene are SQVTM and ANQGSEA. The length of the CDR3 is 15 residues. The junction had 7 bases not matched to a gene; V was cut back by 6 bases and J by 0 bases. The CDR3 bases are TGCAGCGTGAGGGGACAGGGGACAATGAACACTGAAGCTTTCTTT. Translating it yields CSVRGQGTMNTEAFF. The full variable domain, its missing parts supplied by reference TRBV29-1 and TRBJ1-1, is SAVISQKPSRDICQRGTSLTIQCQVDSQVTMMFWYRQQPGQSLTLIATANQGSEATYESGFVIDKFPISRPNLTFSTLTVSNMSPEDSSIYLCSVRGQGTMNTEAFFGQGTRLTVV.

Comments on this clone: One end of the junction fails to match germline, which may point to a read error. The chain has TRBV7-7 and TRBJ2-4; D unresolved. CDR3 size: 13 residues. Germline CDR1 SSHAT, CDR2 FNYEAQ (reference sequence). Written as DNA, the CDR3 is TGTGCTAGCAGCTTCCGGTTACGGGACATTCAGTACTTC. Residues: CASSFRLRDIQYF.

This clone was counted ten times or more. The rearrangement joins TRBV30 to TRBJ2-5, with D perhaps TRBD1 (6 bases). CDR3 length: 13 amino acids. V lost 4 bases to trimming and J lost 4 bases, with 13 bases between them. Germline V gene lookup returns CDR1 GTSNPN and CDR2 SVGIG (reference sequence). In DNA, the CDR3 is TGTGCCTGGACTCCTAAGGACAGAGAGACCCAGTACTTC. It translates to CAWTPKDRETQYF.

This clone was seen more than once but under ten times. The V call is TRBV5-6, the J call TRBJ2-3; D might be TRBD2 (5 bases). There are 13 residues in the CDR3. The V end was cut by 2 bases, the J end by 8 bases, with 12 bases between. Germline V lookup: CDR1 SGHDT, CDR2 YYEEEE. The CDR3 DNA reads TGTGCCAGCAGCTTACCGGGGAGTGCTACGCAGTATTTT. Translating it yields CASSLPGSATQYF.